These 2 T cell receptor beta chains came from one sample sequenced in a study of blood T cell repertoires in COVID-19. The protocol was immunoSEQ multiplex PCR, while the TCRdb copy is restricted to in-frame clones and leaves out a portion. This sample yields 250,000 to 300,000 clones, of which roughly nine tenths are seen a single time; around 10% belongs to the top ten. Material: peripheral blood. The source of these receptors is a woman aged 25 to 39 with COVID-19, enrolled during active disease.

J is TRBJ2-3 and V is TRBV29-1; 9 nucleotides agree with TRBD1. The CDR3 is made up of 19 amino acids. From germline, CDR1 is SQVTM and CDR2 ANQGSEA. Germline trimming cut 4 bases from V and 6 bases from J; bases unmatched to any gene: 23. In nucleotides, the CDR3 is TGCAGCGTTGTACAACCTCTAGGGGGACAGGGTGCCCCCCTGGATACGCAGTATTTT. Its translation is CSVVQPLGGQGAPLDTQYF.

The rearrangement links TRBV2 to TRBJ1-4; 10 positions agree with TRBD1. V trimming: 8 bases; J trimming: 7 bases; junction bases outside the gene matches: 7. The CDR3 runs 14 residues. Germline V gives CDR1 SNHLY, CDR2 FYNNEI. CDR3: CASRGTGAGEKLFF. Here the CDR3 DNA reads TGTGCCAGCCGTGGGACAGGGGCGGGTGAAAAACTGTTTTTT.